This passage covers 19 T cell receptor beta chains from one sample sequenced in a study of T cell clonality in common variable immunodeficiency. Only in-frame clones appear in the TCRdb table, and some are missing; sequencing was by immunoSEQ multiplex PCR. The data show tens of thousands of clones, none appearing only once, with about 5.7% held by the ten largest. Sequenced input: peripheral blood mononuclear cells. Receptor source: a person aged 18-69 years in good health.

This clone was recorded many times. Read data end 3 residues before the CDR3 end; the end is taken from the germline J gene. The V call is TRBV20-1, the J call TRBJ2-5, with 7 bases lining up with TRBD1. Germline CDR1 is DFQATT and CDR2 is SNEGSKA (reference sequence). The ends lost 6 bases at V and 5 bases at J; junction bases unmatched: 12. The CDR3 runs 14 residues. The part of the CDR3 DNA that was read is TGCAGTGCCAAACTGACAGGGCGTGGGGAGACC. Its protein product is CSAKLTGRGET. The full CDR3 protein reads CSAKLTGRGETQYF.

Points on this clone: The read ends 3 residues before the CDR3 terminus; that terminus is restored from the germline J gene. This chain connects TRBV7-6 to TRBJ2-7; D possibly corresponds to TRBD2 (5 bases). The CDR3 has 13 amino acids. Deletions cut 5 bases from V and 2 bases from J, with 10 bases between. In germline, CDR1 is SGHVS, CDR2 FNYEAQ. CDR3 loop: CASSGRGTYEQYF. The part of the CDR3 DNA that was read is TGTGCCAGCAGCGGTCGGGGAACCTACGAG.

This clone was observed many times. Sequencing ends 3 residues short of the CDR3 end; the germline J gene provides the rest. The V call is TRBV20-1, the J call TRBJ2-1; 13 bases fit TRBD2. This CDR3 has 14 residues. The V segment lost 5 bases and the J segment 3 bases; nucleotides outside the gene matches: 1. Germline CDR1 reads DFQATT; CDR2 reads SNEGSKA (reference sequence). Incomplete CDR3 DNA: TGCAGTGCTGGACTAGCGGGAGTCTACAATGAG. Protein: CSAGLAGVYNE. In full, the CDR3 is CSAGLAGVYNEQFF.

This clone was detected many times. From the germline J gene comes the end of the CDR3, since the read stops 3 residues before it. The J gene is TRBJ2-1, the V gene TRBV5-1; 12 bases are shared with TRBD1. CDR1 and CDR2 (germline): SGHRS, YFSETQ. CDR3 length: 17 amino acids. The trim removed 4 bases at V and 8 bases at J, leaving 13 bases unmatched. CDR3 bases read: TGCGCCAGCAGCAGGCTCCAATCCGGGACAGGGGGCTATGAG. This translates into CASSRLQSGTGGYE. The complete CDR3 sequence is CASSRLQSGTGGYEQFF.

There are many counts of this clone. The sequence runs out 3 residues before the end of the CDR3; the remainder is reconstructed from the germline J gene. This rearrangement joins TRBV20-1 to TRBJ1-5; 9 nucleotides line up with TRBD1. With 5 bases clipped from V and 2 bases from J, the junction kept 1 base outside the gene matches. There are 13 residues in the CDR3. Germline V gene lookup returns CDR1 DFQATT and CDR2 SNEGSKA (reference sequence). CDR3 amino acids: CSAWTGGNQPQHF. The covered CDR3 bases are TGCAGTGCTTGGACAGGGGGCAATCAGCCC.

This clone was seen at least ten times. Read data end 3 residues before the CDR3 end; the end is taken from the germline J gene. The rearrangement joins TRBV19 to TRBJ2-5; D is unresolved. Trimming removed 0 bases at V and 4 bases at J, with 9 bases between. Germline CDR1 is LNHDA and CDR2 is SQIVND (reference sequence). CDR3 length: 14 amino acids. The CDR3 protein is CASSIDGQVETQYF. Incomplete CDR3 DNA: TGTGCCAGTAGTATAGATGGCCAGGTAGAGACC.

This clone was detected many times. The sequence runs out 3 residues before the end of the CDR3; the remainder is reconstructed from the germline J gene. V usage is TRBV3-1 (or the pseudogene TRBV3-2) and J usage is TRBJ2-2; 10 bases are a match to TRBD2. Germline V gene sequence: CDR1 LGHDT, CDR2 YNNKEL (reference sequence). The CDR3 is 16 amino acids. Trimming cost V 1 base and J 6 bases; bases outside gene matches: 5. The part of the CDR3 DNA that was read is TGTGCCAGCAGCCAAGCCCTAGCGGGAGTAGCCGGGGAG. Its translation is CASSQALAGVAGE. The whole CDR3 protein is CASSQALAGVAGELFF.

As regards this clone: The CDR3 end falls 3 residues outside the read, so it is completed with the germline J gene. V and J are TRBV19 and TRBJ1-5; 11 nucleotides line up with TRBD1. The CDR3 is made up of 17 amino acids. From germline, CDR1 is LNHDA and CDR2 SQIVND (reference sequence). V shed 5 bases, J shed 4 bases, and the junction held 10 bases outside the gene matches. The covered CDR3 bases are TGTGCCAGTAGTCAGGACAGGGGGCTCTTGTATAATCAGCCC. It codes for CASSQDRGLLYNQP. The CDR3, in full, reads CASSQDRGLLYNQPQHF.

This clone has at least ten counts. Coverage ceases 3 residues before the CDR3 finishes, and the germline J gene fills in the end. The gene calls are TRBV6-2 or TRBV6-3 and TRBJ2-1; 11 bases map to TRBD2. V lost 6 bases to trimming and J lost 6 bases; unmatched junction nucleotides: 13. The germline V gene encodes CDR1 MNHEY and CDR2 SVGEGT. The CDR3 spans 17 residues. This CDR3 reads CASSYARRLAGGNEQFF. CDR3 DNA, as far as it was read: TGTGCCAGCAGCTATGCCCGGCGGCTAGCGGGAGGCAATGAG.

This clone was detected many times. The missing CDR3 end, 3 residues past where the read stops, is filled in from the germline J gene. The genes are TRBV6-2 or TRBV6-3 and TRBJ2-7; D possibly corresponds to TRBD1 (6 bases). The CDR3 has 12 amino acids. The V end was cut by 5 bases, the J end by 4 bases, with 9 bases between. In germline, CDR1 is MNHEY, CDR2 SVGEGT. CDR3 loop: CASSPTGYEQYF. The covered CDR3 bases are TGTGCCAGCAGTCCCACAGGGTACGAG.

The sample holds many counts of this clone. Read sequence stops 3 residues before the CDR3 end, and the germline J gene provides the missing end. The chain is built from TRBV14 and TRBJ2-1, with 8 bases lining up with TRBD1. The CDR3 runs to 17 residues. V lost 4 bases, J lost 3 bases, and 11 bases stayed unmatched. The germline V gene encodes CDR1 SGHDN and CDR2 FVKESK. The covered CDR3 bases are TGTGCCAGCAGCCCCCTCGCCCGGGACAGGAGCTACAATGAG. As protein: CASSPLARDRSYNE. The whole CDR3 protein is CASSPLARDRSYNEQFF. Drawing the rest from reference TRBV14 and TRBJ2-1, the complete variable domain is EAGVTQFPSHSVIEKGQTVTLRCDPISGHDNLYWYRRVMGKEIKFLLHFVKESKQDESGMPNNRFLAERTGGTYSTLKVQPAELEDSGVYFCASSPLARDRSYNEQFFGPGTRLTVL.

This clone was recorded at least ten times. The read ends 3 residues shy of where the CDR3 ends; the end is completed using the germline J gene. V is TRBV19 and J is TRBJ2-1; TRBD2 matches at 12 bases. V shed 2 bases, J shed 7 bases, and the junction held 12 bases outside the gene matches. The CDR3 is 18 residues long. From germline, CDR1 is LNHDA and CDR2 SQIVND (reference sequence). CDR3 bases read: TGTGCCAGTAGTATAAGTTGGTCTAGCGGGAGGGCGGGGAATGAG. It codes for CASSISWSSGRAGNE. The complete CDR3 protein is CASSISWSSGRAGNEQFF.

The CDR3 here is CASSFGRGVRLDNEQFF. CDR3 bases read: TGCGCCAGCAGCTTTGGGAGGGGCGTGCGATTGGACAATGAG. The V and J genes are TRBV5-1 and TRBJ2-1, with 7 bases fitting TRBD2. From the germline J gene comes the end of the CDR3, since the read stops 3 residues before it. The CDR3 contains 17 residues. The V segment lost 2 bases and the J segment 5 bases; nucleotides outside the gene matches: 13. CDR1 SGHRS and CDR2 YFSETQ come from the germline V gene. The full variable domain, with the rest looked up from reference TRBV5-1 and TRBJ2-1, is KAGVTQTPRYLIKTRGQQVTLSCSPISGHRSVSWYQQTPGQGLQFLFEYFSETQRNKGNFPGRFSGRQFSNSRSEMNVSTLELGDSALYLCASSFGRGVRLDNEQFFGPGTRLTVL.

This clone was counted between two and nine times. The CDR3 end lies 3 residues beyond the end of the read and is filled in from the germline J gene. The V gene is TRBV2, the J gene TRBJ1-5; tentative D call: TRBD1 (6 bases). Deletions cut 6 bases from V and 1 base from J, with 10 bases between. The CDR3 contains 14 residues. Germline V CDR1 and CDR2: SNHLY, FYNNEI. CDR3 DNA (partial): TGTGCCAGCAGAGGGGGGGAGAGCAATCAGCCC. It is translated as CASRGGESNQP. In full, the CDR3 is CASRGGESNQPQHF.

This clone was seen many times. The CDR3 extends 3 residues past the end of the read, so its final part is completed from the germline J gene. This chain links TRBV5-1 with TRBJ1-2; no clear D. The CDR3 covers 12 residues. V was shortened by 0 bases and J by 5 bases, with 5 bases between the two germline ends. Germline V lookup: CDR1 SGHRS, CDR2 YFSETQ. The CDR3 protein is CASSLAGYGYTF. The DNA read from the CDR3 is TGCGCCAGCAGCTTGGCAGGTTATGGC.

This clone occurred many times. The read ends 3 residues shy of where the CDR3 ends; the end is completed using the germline J gene. The rearrangement links TRBV10-1 to TRBJ2-3, with 13 bases identical to TRBD2. The CDR3 covers 15 residues. V gave up 3 bases and J gave up 5 bases; unmatched junction bases: 2. Germline V gives CDR1 WNHNN, CDR2 SYGVQD (reference sequence). CDR3 bases read: TGCGCCAGCAGTGAAAGACTAGCGGGGGGAGATACG. Encoded protein: CASSERLAGGDT. The whole CDR3 region reads CASSERLAGGDTQYF.

This clone was counted many times. The missing CDR3 end, 3 residues past where the read stops, is filled in from the germline J gene. The chain recombines TRBV19 with TRBJ2-2; D might be TRBD2 (5 bases). The CDR3 spans 15 residues. From germline, CDR1 is LNHDA and CDR2 SQIVND (reference sequence). V was trimmed by 0 bases and J by 2 bases, leaving 7 bases between them. The CDR3 is CASSIELVNTGELFF. The sequenced CDR3 bases are TGTGCCAGTAGTATAGAACTAGTTAACACCGGGGAG.

Many counts were recorded for this clone. The read halts 3 residues ahead of the CDR3 end, with the missing end drawn from the germline J gene. The gene calls are TRBV2 and TRBJ1-1; 8 positions agree with TRBD1. Trimming took 7 bases from V and 1 from J; bases not matched to a gene: 5. There are 14 residues in the CDR3. Per the germline V gene, CDR1 is SNHLY and CDR2 is FYNNEI. The sequenced CDR3 bases are TGTGCCAGCATTCGGGACAGGTCGAACACTGAA. It yields the protein CASIRDRSNTE. The full CDR3 sequence reads CASIRDRSNTEAFF.

To note about this clone: The CDR3 goes on 3 residues after the read ends, and that part is filled in from the germline J gene. The chain joins TRBV20-1 to TRBJ1-1; D is unclear. The germline V and J ends were trimmed by 5 bases and 6 bases, with 10 bases remaining between them. From germline, CDR1 is DFQATT and CDR2 SNEGSKA (reference sequence). The CDR3 runs 11 residues. CDR3 sequence reads: CSASGVAEAFF. CDR3 bases read: TGCAGTGCTTCGGGTGTCGCTGAA.